Listed below are T cell receptor beta chains from one sample, sequenced in a study of cytomegalovirus exposure and HLA in healthy donors. The table came from immunoSEQ multiplex PCR; TCRdb's copy has only in-frame clones and leaves some out. The data show about 45,000 clones, roughly 51% seen once. The sample taken for sequencing was PBMCs. The receptors originated from a man aged 55-75 years in good health and CMV-seronegative. Both conserved end residues are part of each CDR3. The D gene is left open where the match is weak. Where a row states a size, it is once, few, many or the class of an expanded clone; other rows omit it.

clone_size: -; v_call: TRBV10-3; j_call: TRBJ1-3; d_call: -; cdr3_aa: CAISGGAGNTIYF; cdr3_nt: TGTGCCATCAGTGGGGGGGCTGGAAACACCATATATTTT
clone_size: few; v_call: TRBV7-6; j_call: TRBJ2-7; d_call: TRBD1; cdr3_aa: CASSPTTGVSSYEQYF; cdr3_nt: TGTGCCAGCAGCCCGACGACAGGGGTTAGCTCCTACGAGCAGTACTTC
clone_size: few; v_call: TRBV16; j_call: TRBJ1-5; d_call: TRBD1; cdr3_aa: CASSRDRAQPQHF; cdr3_nt: TGTGCCAGCAGCCGCGACAGGGCTCAGCCCCAGCATTTT
clone_size: -; v_call: TRBV11-2; j_call: TRBJ1-1; d_call: -; cdr3_aa: CASSGGRGENTEAFF; cdr3_nt: TGTGCCAGCAGCGGGGGGAGGGGGGAGAACACTGAAGCTTTCTTT
clone_size: -; v_call: TRBV7-6; j_call: TRBJ2-5; d_call: -; cdr3_aa: CASSSLSSPNQETQYF; cdr3_nt: TGTGCCAGCAGCTCCCTATCTAGCCCTAATCAAGAGACCCAGTACTTC
clone_size: once; v_call: TRBV18; j_call: TRBJ1-2; d_call: -; cdr3_aa: CASSPRQGHYGYTF; cdr3_nt: TGTGCCAGCTCACCACGCCAGGGGCACTATGGCTACACCTTC
clone_size: -; v_call: TRBV4-1; j_call: TRBJ2-5; d_call: -; cdr3_aa: CASSLAPGVETQYF; cdr3_nt: TGCGCCAGCAGCCTCGCCCCAGGGGTAGAGACCCAGTACTTC
clone_size: few; v_call: TRBV18; j_call: TRBJ1-5; d_call: -; cdr3_aa: CASSFAAHGNQPQHF; cdr3_nt: TGTGCCAGCTCCTTTGCGGCACACGGTAATCAGCCCCAGCATTTT
clone_size: -; v_call: TRBV6-1; j_call: TRBJ1-1; d_call: TRBD1; cdr3_aa: CASSLTGAQTEAFF; cdr3_nt: TGTGCCAGCAGTTTGACAGGGGCGCAAACTGAAGCTTTCTTT
clone_size: -; v_call: TRBV6-5; j_call: TRBJ2-7; d_call: TRBD1; cdr3_aa: CATGRDRVAYEQYF; cdr3_nt: TGTGCCACGGGAAGGGACAGGGTCGCCTACGAGCAGTACTTC
clone_size: few; v_call: TRBV15; j_call: TRBJ2-1; d_call: TRBD2; cdr3_aa: CATSNPAGGRNEQFF; cdr3_nt: TGTGCCACCAGCAACCCAGCGGGAGGTCGGAATGAGCAGTTCTTC
clone_size: -; v_call: TRBV2; j_call: TRBJ2-1; d_call: -; cdr3_aa: CASRPFSLRNSYNEQFF; cdr3_nt: TGTGCCAGCAGGCCTTTCTCTCTACGCAACTCCTACAATGAGCAGTTCTTC
clone_size: -; v_call: TRBV7-2; j_call: TRBJ1-1; d_call: -; cdr3_aa: CASRKTGRQGAEAFF; cdr3_nt: TGTGCCAGCAGAAAAACAGGGCGCCAAGGCGCTGAAGCTTTCTTT
clone_size: -; v_call: TRBV6-1; j_call: TRBJ2-1; d_call: TRBD2; cdr3_aa: CASILGTSSADEQFF; cdr3_nt: TGTGCCAGCATCCTCGGGACTAGTTCAGCCGATGAGCAGTTCTTC
clone_size: -; v_call: TRBV7-8; j_call: TRBJ2-5; d_call: -; cdr3_aa: CASTPLPSLKETQYF; cdr3_nt: TGTGCCAGCACCCCCTTACCGAGCCTAAAGGAGACCCAGTACTTC
clone_size: once; v_call: TRBV7-9; j_call: TRBJ1-2; d_call: -; cdr3_aa: CASSFRTAGGYTF; cdr3_nt: TGTGCCAGCAGCTTCCGGACAGCCGGGGGCTACACCTTC
clone_size: -; v_call: TRBV6-1; j_call: TRBJ2-7; d_call: TRBD1; cdr3_aa: CASSESRGNVFEQYF; cdr3_nt: TGTGCCAGCAGTGAATCCAGGGGGAATGTGTTCGAGCAGTACTTC
clone_size: -; v_call: TRBV6-5; j_call: TRBJ1-5; d_call: -; cdr3_aa: CASSTSFGGQPQHF; cdr3_nt: TGTGCCAGCAGTACCTCGTTCGGGGGTCAGCCCCAGCATTTT
clone_size: -; v_call: TRBV7-2; j_call: TRBJ1-1; d_call: -; cdr3_aa: CASSSPTGRRAFF; cdr3_nt: TGTGCCAGCAGCAGCCCGACAGGTCGGCGGGCTTTCTTT
clone_size: -; v_call: TRBV30; j_call: TRBJ1-1; d_call: -; cdr3_aa: CAWNHDSREAFF; cdr3_nt: TGTGCCTGGAACCACGACAGCCGTGAAGCTTTCTTT